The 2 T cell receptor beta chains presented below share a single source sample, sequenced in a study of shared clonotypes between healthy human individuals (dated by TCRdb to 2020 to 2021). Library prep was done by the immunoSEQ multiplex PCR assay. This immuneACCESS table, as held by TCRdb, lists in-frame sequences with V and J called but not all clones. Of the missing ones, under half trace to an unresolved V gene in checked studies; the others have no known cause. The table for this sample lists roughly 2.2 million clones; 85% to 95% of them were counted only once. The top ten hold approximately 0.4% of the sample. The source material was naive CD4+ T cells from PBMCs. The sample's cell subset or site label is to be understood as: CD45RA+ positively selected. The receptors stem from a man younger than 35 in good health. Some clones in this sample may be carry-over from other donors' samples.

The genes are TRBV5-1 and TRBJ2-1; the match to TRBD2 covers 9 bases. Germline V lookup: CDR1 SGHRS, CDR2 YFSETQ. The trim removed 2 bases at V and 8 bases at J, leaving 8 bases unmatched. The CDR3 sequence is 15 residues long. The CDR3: CASSLIAGVGDEQFF. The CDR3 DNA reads TGCGCCAGCAGCTTAATAGCGGGAGTCGGGGATGAGCAGTTCTTC.

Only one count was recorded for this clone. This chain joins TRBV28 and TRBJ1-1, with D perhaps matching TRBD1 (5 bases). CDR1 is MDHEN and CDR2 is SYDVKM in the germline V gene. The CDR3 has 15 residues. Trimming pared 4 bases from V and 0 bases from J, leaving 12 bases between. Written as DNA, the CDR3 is TGTGCCAGCAGTTCCCAAGGGGCCATGAACACTGAAGCTTTCTTT. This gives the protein CASSSQGAMNTEAFF.